This entry is about one T cell receptor (beta chain). Its antigen is still unknown. No base quality information exists; no much larger clone differs at one position. To sequence the TCRbeta CDR3 region, genomic DNA was isolated from the sorted cells. The immunoSEQ Assay was used to sequence the TCRbeta CDR3 regions. The clones in this table, taken by TCRdb from immuneACCESS, are in-frame only. Not every clone is retained; where verified, under half of the shortfall comes from an unresolved V gene, and the cause of the rest is unknown. This sample comprises some 91,000 clones, around 87% of them detected only once. The ten largest clones add up to approximately 4.8% of the sample. The data stem from a study of OX40 agonist ivuxolimab in advanced cancers. In terms of the full investigation: Ivuxolimab, which targeted the costimulatory receptor OX40 (CD134), was an agonistic, fully human IgG2 monoclonal antibody. Intravenous ivuxolimab was administered to patients every 2 weeks at six dose levels: 0.01, 0.1, 0.3, 1.5, 3 and 10 mg/kg. Of the 50 or so patients in dose escalation, some 19 had hepatocellular carcinoma, some 15 had melanoma, 9 had renal cell carcinoma and 9 had head and neck cancer. A male proportion of around 81% and a mean age of around 60 years, ranging from about 23 to 79, were recorded for the dose-escalation cohort. Prior anti-PD-1, anti-PD-L1 or anti-CTLA-4 therapy was permitted, and roughly two fifths of dose-escalation patients had received checkpoint inhibitors. Partial responses were achieved by three dose-escalation patients, of whom one had hepatocellular carcinoma and two had cutaneous melanoma. Peripheral TCRbeta sequencing was intended to test whether TCR sequence diversity was altered and clonal T-cell expansion was caused by ivuxolimab. The monotherapy dose-escalation portion (N of about 50 patients) of the phase I ivuxolimab trial is reported in the paper. General conclusions and limits of the study: In partial responders in the 0.1-3.0 mg/kg groups, normalized peripheral clonal expansion was found to be among the lowest, especially among CD8+ T cells. At doses from 0.1 to 3.0 mg/kg, clonal expansion was seen in both CD4+ and CD8+ blood T cells between baseline and week 6. Low levels of normalized T-cell clonal expansion were also shown by some nonresponding patients. Which antigens the clonally expanded peripheral T cells were specific for was not determined. After ivuxolimab, more expanded clones were found on average in CD8+ T cells than in CD4+ T cells.

The germline V end is reduced by 2 bases and the J end by 9 bases; junction bases left unmatched: 7. The CDR3 has 16 amino acids, counting the end cysteine and phenylalanine. Of the read, only the CDR3 DNA is kept; its 48 bases are in frame from base 1. CDR1 WNHNN and CDR2 SYGVQD were looked up in the germline V gene (reference sequence). The trial excluded patients who had a history of autoimmune disease or who were on systemic immunosuppression. Peripheral blood for TCR sequencing was collected from all dose cohorts at baseline, on cycle 4 day 1, and on cycle 7 day 1. Samples came from an open-label, multicenter, first-in-human phase I dose-escalation trial of ivuxolimab. The trial enrolled adults with locally advanced or metastatic head and neck squamous cell, hepatocellular, melanoma or renal cell carcinoma. Before TCR sequencing, CD4+ T cells and CD8+ T cells from peripheral blood were sorted into separate populations.

The sequenced sample was CD4+ or CD8+ T cells sorted from blood, obtained in a trial of the OX40 agonist ivuxolimab. This chain is built from TRBV10-1 and TRBJ2-3; TRBD2 fits 14 bases in the junction. The source is an adult with an advanced solid tumor such as melanoma, head and neck, liver or kidney cancer. The sequenced DNA: TGCGCCAGCAGTGAGCCCGGGACTAGCGGGGGAAGGACGCAGTATTTT. The translation is CASSEPGTSGGRTQYF.